Each of the 25 T cell receptor beta chains below was sequenced from the same sample in a study of cytomegalovirus exposure and HLA in healthy donors. PCR employed 60 Vbeta and 13 Jbeta primers. Measured with immunoSEQ multiplex PCR; TCRdb has only the in-frame clones, and not every one. The sample carries about 200,000 clones, 65% to 85% recorded once. The sequenced sample consisted of PBMCs. The origin of the receptors is a man aged 45-65 years in good health and CMV-seronegative.

This chain connects TRBV28 to TRBJ1-4; D is ambiguous. Trimming took off 4 bases at V and 4 bases at J, with 7 bases between the two ends. Per the germline V gene, CDR1 is MDHEN and CDR2 is SYDVKM. The CDR3 spans 13 residues. The CDR3 loop is CASSYQYNEKLFF. CDR3 DNA: TGTGCCAGCAGTTACCAGTATAATGAAAAACTGTTTTTT.

This sequence joins TRBV15 and TRBJ1-2; the match to TRBD1 covers 8 bases. The germline CDR1 and CDR2 sequences are LNHNV and YYDKDF (reference sequence). There are 15 residues in the CDR3. The V segment lost 2 bases and the J segment 4 bases; nucleotides outside the gene matches: 6. CDR3 sequence (DNA): TGTGCCACCAGCAGACCACGGACAGGGCTCTATGGCTACACCTTC. It codes for CATSRPRTGLYGYTF. Combining the CDR3 with reference TRBV15 and TRBJ1-2 gives the whole variable domain DAMVIQNPRYQVTQFGKPVTLSCSQTLNHNVMYWYQQKSSQAPKLLFHYYDKDFNNEADTPDNFQSRRPNTSFCFLDIRSPGLGDTAMYLCATSRPRTGLYGYTFGSGTRLTVV.

The V call is TRBV10-3, the J call TRBJ2-7, with TRBD1 as a possible D gene (6 bases). The germline V and J ends were trimmed by 2 bases and 2 bases, with 16 bases remaining between them. Germline-derived CDR1 and CDR2 are ENHRY and SYGVKD. The CDR3 length is 16 residues. The CDR3 loop is CAISEVTGHNPYEQYF. The DNA of the CDR3 is TGTGCCATCAGTGAGGTGACGGGACACAACCCCTACGAGCAGTACTTC.

This chain uses TRBV2 with TRBJ2-7; 8 bases are a match to TRBD2. V lost 6 bases, J lost 8 bases, and 15 bases stayed unmatched. CDR3 size: 15 residues. The germline V gene encodes CDR1 SNHLY and CDR2 FYNNEI. The CDR3 region is CASRASEAGAPQQYF. The CDR3 DNA follows: TGTGCCAGCAGGGCGTCGGAAGCGGGAGCCCCACAGCAGTACTTC.

This clone showed up just a few times. V and J are TRBV21-1 and TRBJ2-7; the DNA was not compared with TRBD1, the D call given in the table. TRBV21-1 is termed a pseudogene. The CDR3 is 12 amino acids. The CDR3 sequence is CASSNAGTGEYF. CDR3 sequence (DNA): TGTGCCAGCAGCAATGCCGGGACAGGGGAGTACTTC.

This chain links TRBV2 with TRBJ2-7; TRBD1 agrees at 7 bases. The length of the CDR3 is 15 residues. After removal of 8 bases from V and 4 bases from J, the junction contained 14 bases not matched to a gene. Germline V gene data show CDR1 as SNHLY and CDR2 as FYNNEI. The CDR3 region is CASQPAGRGLYEQYF. CDR3 nucleotide sequence: TGTGCCAGCCAACCGGCGGGCAGGGGGTTATACGAGCAGTACTTC.

The V call is TRBV19, the J call TRBJ2-3, with 10 bases lining up with TRBD2. This CDR3 spans 16 amino acids. Germline values: CDR1 LNHDA, CDR2 SQIVND (reference sequence). The ends lost 5 bases at V and 5 bases at J; junction bases unmatched: 10. CDR3: CASSLRTSGGRDTQYF. The CDR3 nucleotides are TGTGCCAGTAGTCTAAGGACTAGCGGAGGAAGAGATACGCAGTATTTT.

This rearrangement joins TRBV19 to TRBJ1-5, with TRBD1 identical over 9 bases. The CDR3 consists of 14 residues. The trim removed 5 bases at V and 6 bases at J, leaving 5 bases unmatched. From germline, CDR1 is LNHDA and CDR2 SQIVND (reference sequence). The CDR3 DNA reads TGTGCCAGTAGTCCGGGACAGGGAGGTCAGCCCCAGCATTTT. Translation gives CASSPGQGGQPQHF.

The J gene is TRBJ1-2, the V gene TRBV6-1; TRBD1 is a possible D gene (6 bases). The length of the CDR3 is 13 residues. V was trimmed by 3 bases and J by 8 bases, leaving 13 bases between them. Per germline, CDR1 MNHNS and CDR2 SASEGT. The CDR3 nucleotides are TGTGCCAGCAGTGAGGGAACAGGGCGGGGCTACACCTTC. It yields the protein CASSEGTGRGYTF.

The chain has TRBV11-3 and TRBJ2-2, with D maybe TRBD1 (6 bases). The ends were cut back, 5 bases at V and 6 bases at J, with 16 bases in the middle. This CDR3 contains 15 residues. Germline V gene sequence: CDR1 SGHNT, CDR2 YENEEA. In DNA form, the CDR3 reads TGTGCCAGCAGCCCAAAAACAGGGTACCCCGGGGAGCTGTTTTTT. The encoded protein is CASSPKTGYPGELFF.

This rearrangement joins TRBV4-2 to TRBJ1-6, with D uncertain. CDR1 and CDR2 from the germline V gene are LGHNA and YNFKEQ. This CDR3 is 14 amino acids long. Trimming cost V 0 bases and J 10 bases, with 10 bases left between them. CDR3 sequence (DNA): TGTGCCAGCAGCCAAGACGGAGCTCGATCACCCCTCCACTTT. It is translated as CASSQDGARSPLHF.

This chain joins TRBV27 and TRBJ2-5, with 13 positions matching TRBD2. This CDR3 is 16 amino acids long. The V segment lost 5 bases and the J segment 2 bases; nucleotides outside the gene matches: 5. The V gene's germline CDR1 is MNHEY and CDR2 SMNVEV (reference sequence). The CDR3 DNA sequence: TGTGCCAGCAGTCCCTCGGGACTAGCGGGACAAGAGACCCAGTACTTC. Its protein is CASSPSGLAGQETQYF.

The chain couples TRBV28 to TRBJ2-3; D is possibly TRBD2 (6 bases). The CDR3 covers 13 residues. Germline V gives CDR1 MDHEN, CDR2 SYDVKM. V was trimmed by 6 bases and J by 3 bases, leaving 10 bases between them. Written as DNA, the CDR3 is TGTGCCAGCAGCCCCGCGGGGACAGATACGCAGTATTTT. This encodes CASSPAGTDTQYF.

This clone was found a few times. This rearrangement joins TRBV5-1 to TRBJ2-7; weak D call: TRBD1 (5 bases). Germline V lookup: CDR1 SGHRS, CDR2 YFSETQ. This CDR3 is built from 16 residues. Trimming removed 1 base at V and 4 bases at J, with 18 bases between. CDR3 in DNA: TGCGCCAGCAGCTTGAAGTTCTCGCAGGGTTTTTACGAGCAGTACTTC. Amino acids: CASSLKFSQGFYEQYF.

This clone was counted a few times. The rearrangement uses TRBV9 and TRBJ1-1; TRBD1 aligns across 7 bases. Losses at the gene ends were 3 bases for V and 1 base for J; bases not matched to a gene: 6. The CDR3 runs 15 residues. CDR1 SGDLS and CDR2 YYNGEE come from the germline V gene. The CDR3 nucleotides are TGTGCCAGCAGCGGGGGACAGCCGGGGAACACTGAAGCTTTCTTT. This codes for CASSGGQPGNTEAFF.

This sequence joins TRBV7-3 and TRBJ2-7, with 8 bases that match TRBD1. J was trimmed by 0 bases and V by 4 bases; bases with no gene match: 5. The germline gives CDR1 SGHTA, CDR2 FQGTGA. This CDR3 spans 15 amino acids. The CDR3 here is CASSSGTGRSYEQYF. The CDR3 DNA follows: TGTGCCAGCAGCTCCGGGACAGGCCGCTCCTACGAGCAGTACTTC.

V and J are TRBV30 and TRBJ1-2; 8 nucleotides agree with TRBD1. V shed 0 bases, J shed 7 bases, and the junction held 7 bases outside the gene matches. There are 14 residues in the CDR3. Germline V gene sequence: CDR1 GTSNPN, CDR2 SVGIG (reference sequence). The CDR3 coding sequence is TGTGCCTGGAGTGTAGGGCCAGGGGGCCCTGGCTACACCTTC. Encoded protein: CAWSVGPGGPGYTF.

The V and J genes are TRBV30 and TRBJ1-5, with a weak D call TRBD1 (6 bases). Germline CDR1 is GTSNPN and CDR2 is SVGIG (reference sequence). Trimming removed 0 bases at V and 4 bases at J, with 16 bases between. The CDR3 loop spans 16 amino acids. The CDR3 coding sequence is TGTGCCTGGAGTGTGGGCCACCGGGACAATAATCAGCCCCAGCATTTT. This gives the protein CAWSVGHRDNNQPQHF.

V usage is TRBV9 and J usage is TRBJ2-3, with 10 positions matching TRBD2. This CDR3 comprises 15 residues. CDR1 is SGDLS and CDR2 is YYNGEE in the germline V gene. J lost 2 bases, V lost 3 bases, and 3 bases had no gene match. The DNA of the CDR3 is TGTGCCAGCAGCGGGACTAGCGGCTTCACAGATACGCAGTATTTT. Its protein product is CASSGTSGFTDTQYF.

The rearrangement links TRBV29-1 to TRBJ1-2; D not certain. The germline V and J ends were trimmed by 2 bases and 2 bases, with 9 bases remaining between them. The CDR3 totals 13 residues. The germline CDR1 and CDR2 sequences are SQVTM and ANQGSEA. This chain's CDR3 is CSVEWADNYGYTF. The CDR3 nucleotides are TGCAGCGTTGAATGGGCAGACAACTATGGCTACACCTTC.

J is TRBJ2-1 and V is TRBV9, with 8 bases that match TRBD2. CDR1 SGDLS and CDR2 YYNGEE come from the germline V gene. CDR3 size: 16 residues. Germline trimming cut 4 bases from V and 8 bases from J; bases unmatched to any gene: 14. In DNA, the CDR3 is TGTGCCAGCAGCCCCTTGGGGCGGGAGGAAATCGATGAGCAGTTCTTC. This translates into CASSPLGREEIDEQFF.

The chain has TRBV9 and TRBJ2-1, with 8 bases fitting TRBD2. The CDR3 consists of 16 residues. CDR1 is SGDLS and CDR2 is YYNGEE in the germline V gene. Losses at the gene ends were 4 bases for V and 2 bases for J; bases not matched to a gene: 8. CDR3 DNA: TGTGCCAGCAGCCTAGTGGGTAGCGGGGCCTACAATGAGCAGTTCTTC. Encoded protein: CASSLVGSGAYNEQFF.

The chain combines TRBV5-1 with TRBJ1-1; possible D gene TRBD1, 5 bases. The CDR3 is 11 amino acids. CDR1 SGHRS and CDR2 YFSETQ come from the germline V gene. V dropped 7 bases and J dropped 4 bases, with 8 bases sitting between them. DNA for the CDR3: TGCGCCAGCCGCGGGGCCACTGAAGCTTTCTTT. Its translation is CASRGATEAFF.

The V and J genes are TRBV4-1 and TRBJ1-5, with D unclear. V lost 1 base to trimming and J lost 0 bases, with 13 bases between them. The CDR3 spans 17 residues. Germline V lookup: CDR1 MGHRA, CDR2 YSYEKL. The CDR3 DNA follows: TGCGCCAGCAGCCAAGGAGATAGGAGATATAGCAATCAGCCCCAGCATTTT. Translated: CASSQGDRRYSNQPQHF.

This chain links TRBV7-9 with TRBJ1-4; D is unclear. Germline loops: CDR1 SEHNR, CDR2 FQNEAQ (reference sequence). V was cut by 5 bases and J by 0 bases, with 13 bases left in between. The CDR3 is 16 amino acids. The CDR3 DNA reads TGTGCCAGCAGCCCGGGGTTGCCAGCAACTAATGAAAAACTGTTTTTT. The encoded protein is CASSPGLPATNEKLFF.